This T cell receptor beta chain was sequenced during a study of cytomegalovirus exposure and HLA in healthy donors. Study results and caveats: The CMV antigen specificity of three CMV-associated chains was confirmed through in vitro analysis. Some public TCRs appeared in many individuals, while most sequences were rare. The tendency of first-cohort TCR clusters to co-occur in the 120 validation repertoires was identified by a subsequent analysis.

A remark on this clone: What it recognizes is unknown.

Trimming left V 5 bases short and J 4 bases short, with 11 bases between. This CDR3 is 13 amino acids long. The assay was immunoSEQ multiplex PCR, and TCRdb's table has in-frame clones only and misses some. This table has about 130,000 clones, 70% to 90% appearing once. Material for sequencing was PBMCs. The J gene is TRBJ1-2, the V gene TRBV23-1; D is perhaps TRBD1 (6 bases). TRBV23-1 has ORF status, its function being uncertain. This sequence was found in a woman between 25 and 40 years old in good health and CMV-seropositive. The CDR3 DNA is TGCGCCAGCAGTATGACAGGCCCCTATGGCTACACCTTC. Its protein product is CASSMTGPYGYTF.